The sequence of this T cell receptor beta chain was determined in a study of technical replicates of blood from a handful of donors (dated by TCRdb to the late 2010s). Notes on this clone: Its cognate antigen has yet to be identified. Qualities for individual bases were not recorded, and no much larger clone is one base off.

There are 13 amino acids in the CDR3, from cysteine to phenylalanine inclusive. The sequence is cut down to CDR3 DNA, 39 bases in frame from base 1. V is shortened by 4 bases, J by 4 bases, and the region joining them spans 12 bases. Per the germline V gene (reference sequence), SGHKS is the CDR1 and YYEKEE is the CDR2. The library was prepared using the immunoSEQ multiplex PCR assay. TCRdb provides this immuneACCESS table in a form limited to in-frame rearrangements. Some clones are lacking; in checked studies, under half of them reflect an unresolved V gene, and why the rest are absent is not known. For this sample the table gives some 68,000 clones, of which around 90% were detected only once. The top ten clones comprise approximately 0.4% of the sample.

The sequence is built from TRBV5-5 and TRBJ2-7; the D segment cannot be called with confidence. What was sequenced was T cells isolated from PBMCs. The source of this sequence is a human donor in good health. The sequence in DNA is TGTGCCAGCAGCCTAACCCTTTCATACGAGCAGTACTTC. Translated, it gives CASSLTLSYEQYF.